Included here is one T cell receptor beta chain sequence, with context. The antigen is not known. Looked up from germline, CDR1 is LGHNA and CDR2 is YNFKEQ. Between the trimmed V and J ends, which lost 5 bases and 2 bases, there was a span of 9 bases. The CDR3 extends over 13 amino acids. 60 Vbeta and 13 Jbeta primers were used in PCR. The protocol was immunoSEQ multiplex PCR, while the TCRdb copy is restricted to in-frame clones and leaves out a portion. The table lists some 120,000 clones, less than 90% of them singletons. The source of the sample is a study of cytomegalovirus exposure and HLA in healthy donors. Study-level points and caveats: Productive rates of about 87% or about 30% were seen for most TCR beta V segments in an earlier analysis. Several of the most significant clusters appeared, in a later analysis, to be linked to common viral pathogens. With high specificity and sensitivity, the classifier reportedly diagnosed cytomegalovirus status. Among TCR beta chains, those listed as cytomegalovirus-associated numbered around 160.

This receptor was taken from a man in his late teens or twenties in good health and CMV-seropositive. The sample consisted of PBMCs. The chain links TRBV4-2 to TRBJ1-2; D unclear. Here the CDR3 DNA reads TGTGCCAGCAGCAAGGGCGGGAACTATGGCTACACCTTC. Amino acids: CASSKGGNYGYTF.